Below, 23 T cell receptor beta chains from the same sample are listed, as sequenced in a study of blood T cell repertoires in COVID-19. Sequencing was performed with immunoSEQ multiplex PCR; in TCRdb, only in-frame clones are kept and a portion is missing. The sample lists 200,000 to 250,000 clones, 80% to 85% occurring once. Sequencing was carried out using peripheral blood. These receptors were taken from a woman between 55 and 75 years old with acute or convalescent COVID-19.

V and J are TRBV4-2 and TRBJ2-1; weak D call: TRBD2 (7 bases). Trimming removed 1 base from V and 7 bases from J, with 20 bases in between. CDR1 LGHNA and CDR2 YNFKEQ come from the germline V gene. The CDR3 consists of 17 residues. DNA of the CDR3: TGTGCCAGCAGCCAAGTACGAGGGGGGGCGGTCGGTAATGAGCAGTTCTTC. It yields the protein CASSQVRGGAVGNEQFF.

This clone turned up a few times. The genes are TRBV5-1 and TRBJ1-2, with 7 bases that match TRBD1. J gave up 2 bases and V 4 bases, and 8 bases lay outside the gene matches. The CDR3 covers 15 residues. The V gene's germline CDR1 is SGHRS and CDR2 YFSETQ. The CDR3 bases are TGCGCCAGCAGCGAGACAGGGATAGGAAACTATGGCTACACCTTC. The encoded protein is CASSETGIGNYGYTF.

The CDR3, as DNA: TGTGCCATCAGTGAGCCGGGACAGGGGGCTAAAGAGACCCAGTACTTC. Amino acids: CAISEPGQGAKETQYF. The rearrangement uses TRBV10-3 and TRBJ2-5; 12 bases match TRBD1. V dropped 2 bases and J dropped 3; count of bases not matched to a gene: 4. This CDR3 is built from 16 residues. CDR1 and CDR2 from the germline V gene are ENHRY and SYGVKD.

The chain carries TRBV30 and TRBJ1-2, with 7 bases aligning to TRBD1. J gave up 7 bases and V 2 bases, and 10 bases lay outside the gene matches. CDR1 is GTSNPN and CDR2 is SVGIG in the germline V gene (reference sequence). The CDR3 sequence is 14 residues long. CDR3 nucleotides: TGTGCCTGGAGTTTTATCCGGGCAGGGGGTGGCTACACCTTC. As protein: CAWSFIRAGGGYTF.

The chain couples TRBV7-2 to TRBJ2-3; TRBD1 is a possible D gene (5 bases). V lost 3 bases and J lost 2, with 12 bases in between. The CDR3 totals 15 residues. The germline V gene encodes CDR1 SGHTA and CDR2 FQGNSA. The DNA of the CDR3 is TGTGCCAGCAGCTTTTACAGGAACCCCACAGATACGCAGTATTTT. Residues: CASSFYRNPTDTQYF.

This clone appeared once. This chain links TRBV30 with TRBJ2-1, with unresolved D. V dropped 1 base and J dropped 8 bases, with 9 bases sitting between them. The CDR3 loop spans 12 amino acids. Germline CDR1 GTSNPN, CDR2 SVGIG (reference sequence). CDR3 sequence: CAWSDVAYEQFF. The CDR3 DNA reads TGTGCCTGGAGTGACGTAGCTTATGAGCAGTTCTTC.

This chain connects TRBV19 to TRBJ1-5; D call uncertain. CDR3 size: 17 residues. V was cut by 5 bases and J by 5 bases, with 22 bases left in between. The germline V gene encodes CDR1 LNHDA and CDR2 SQIVND (reference sequence). The CDR3: CASSFEKTQSRYQPQHF. As DNA, the CDR3 is TGTGCCAGTAGTTTCGAGAAAACCCAATCGAGATATCAGCCCCAGCATTTT.

The V and J genes are TRBV6-6 and TRBJ1-1; 7 nucleotides agree with TRBD1. The V gene's germline CDR1 is MNHNY and CDR2 SVGAGI (reference sequence). The CDR3 is 14 residues long. V was clipped by 7 bases and J by 0 bases; unmatched bases: 5. The CDR3 loop is CASIDRDMNTEAFF. DNA for the CDR3: TGTGCCAGCATAGACAGGGACATGAACACTGAAGCTTTCTTT.

This clone was seen more than once but under ten times. The gene calls are TRBV6-2 or TRBV6-3 and TRBJ1-6, with 10 bases aligning to TRBD1. There are 16 residues in the CDR3. J lost 5 bases, V lost 6 bases, and 7 bases had no gene match. CDR1 is MNHEY, CDR2 SVGEGT, per germline. DNA of the CDR3: TGTGCCAGCAGGCCTCTGACAGGGGGCGATAATTCACCCCTCCACTTT. It encodes CASRPLTGGDNSPLHF.

J is TRBJ2-3 and V is TRBV12-3 or TRBV12-4, with 7 bases matching TRBD1. The CDR3 contains 13 residues. The J segment lost 4 bases and the V segment lost 9 bases, leaving 7 bases of the junction unmatched. The CDR3 loop is CASTGVYSDTQYF. The CDR3 DNA sequence: TGTGCCAGTACAGGGGTTTATTCAGATACGCAGTATTTT.

The gene calls are TRBV9 and TRBJ1-1; 9 nucleotides align to TRBD1. Trimming removed 3 bases from V and 6 bases from J; junction bases left unmatched: 12. This CDR3 has 16 residues. Per the germline V gene, CDR1 is SGDLS and CDR2 is YYNGEE. CDR3 residues: CASSDPRDRVNAEAFF. The CDR3 DNA reads as TGTGCCAGCAGCGACCCCCGGGACAGGGTTAACGCTGAAGCTTTCTTT.

The J gene is TRBJ2-3, the V gene TRBV30; the match to TRBD1 covers 7 bases. Germline CDR1 is GTSNPN and CDR2 is SVGIG (reference sequence). The ends lost 5 bases at V and 0 bases at J; junction bases unmatched: 8. The CDR3 consists of 15 residues. CDR3 in amino acids: CAWGYRDRSTDTQYF. As DNA, the CDR3 is TGTGCCTGGGGCTACCGGGACAGAAGCACAGATACGCAGTATTTT.

This clone was detected only once. The chain links TRBV5-1 to TRBJ1-2; possible D gene TRBD1, 5 bases. Germline CDR1 SGHRS, CDR2 YFSETQ. Trimming took off 3 bases at V and 3 bases at J, with 9 bases between the two ends. The CDR3 runs 13 residues. CDR3 sequence (DNA): TGCGCCAGCAGCTCACAGGCTGACTATGGCTACACCTTC. Its translation: CASSSQADYGYTF.

The chain recombines TRBV3-1 (or the pseudogene TRBV3-2) with TRBJ1-1; maybe TRBD1 (6 bases). Germline CDR1 reads LGHDT; CDR2 reads YNNKEL (reference sequence). The CDR3 runs to 14 residues. Trimming took off 4 bases at V and 0 bases at J, with 9 bases between the two ends. As DNA, the CDR3 is TGTGCCAGCAGCCGGACAGAAGTGAACACTGAAGCTTTCTTT. Translated, it gives CASSRTEVNTEAFF.

This chain links TRBV4-1 with TRBJ1-5, with 9 bases aligning to TRBD1. J was trimmed by 9 bases and V by 0 bases; bases with no gene match: 6. CDR3 length: 15 residues. The germline V gene encodes CDR1 MGHRA and CDR2 YSYEKL. The CDR3 DNA is TGCGCCAGCAGCCAAGAAGTGGGACAGGGCAGGCCCCAGCATTTT. This translates into CASSQEVGQGRPQHF.

The rearrangement uses TRBV7-8 and TRBJ1-6; D possibly corresponds to TRBD1 (5 bases). Germline assignment: CDR1 SGHVS and CDR2 FQNEAQ. The CDR3 sequence is 17 residues long. The V and J ends lost 2 bases and 4 bases respectively, with 15 bases between them. For the CDR3, the DNA is TGTGCCAGCAGCTTATGGGGGGTAGGGAGTTATAATTCACCCCTCCACTTT. Translated: CASSLWGVGSYNSPLHF.

The chain uses TRBV4-1 and TRBJ2-7, with a possible D match to TRBD2 (6 bases). This CDR3 contains 14 residues. Germline CDR1 is MGHRA and CDR2 is YSYEKL. V was trimmed by 4 bases and J by 0 bases, leaving 10 bases between them. CDR3 amino acids: CASSRGERSYEQYF. In DNA, the CDR3 is TGCGCCAGCAGCCGGGGGGAGCGCTCCTACGAGCAGTACTTC.

The J gene is TRBJ1-1, the V gene TRBV7-2, with TRBD1 identical over 9 bases. This CDR3 has 17 residues. J was trimmed by 6 bases and V by 4 bases; bases with no gene match: 15. Germline values: CDR1 SGHTA, CDR2 FQGNSA. The CDR3 loop reads CASSYRGTGFDASEAFF. The CDR3 DNA reads as TGTGCCAGCAGCTACCGGGGGACAGGGTTCGACGCGTCTGAAGCTTTCTTT.

The chain uses TRBV5-6 and TRBJ1-1; D remains unclear. V lost 0 bases and J 4 bases, leaving 10 bases between the germline ends. The CDR3 length is 14 residues. In germline, CDR1 is SGHDT, CDR2 YYEEEE. The CDR3 region has the DNA TGTGCCAGCAGCTTGGGGGCTCATTCCACTGAAGCTTTCTTT. Amino acid sequence: CASSLGAHSTEAFF.

The rearrangement links TRBV7-2 to TRBJ1-4; 11 nucleotides line up with TRBD1. The CDR3 totals 18 residues. V trimming: 4 bases; J trimming: 7 bases; junction bases outside the gene matches: 14. Germline CDR1 and CDR2: SGHTA and FQGNSA. CDR3 region: CASSSGPGQGGRSEKLFF. The CDR3 region has the DNA TGTGCCAGCAGCTCTGGCCCGGGACAGGGGGGTCGAAGTGAAAAACTGTTTTTT.

The V call is TRBV27, the J call TRBJ2-2, with D possibly matching TRBD2 (6 bases). V lost 5 bases to trimming and J lost 9 bases, with 13 bases between them. The CDR3 is 13 residues long. The V gene's germline CDR1 is MNHEY and CDR2 SMNVEV (reference sequence). The CDR3: CASSTTGGWELFF. The CDR3 DNA reads TGTGCCAGCAGTACTACTGGGGGGTGGGAGCTGTTTTTT.

The rearrangement joins TRBV6-5 to TRBJ2-2; no firm D call. Trimming stripped 6 bases from V and 3 bases from J, with 11 bases between. Germline V gene sequence: CDR1 MNHEY, CDR2 SVGAGI. The CDR3 runs 14 residues. CDR3 coding DNA: TGTGCCAGCAGAAGAAACAGTTACACCGGGGAGCTGTTTTTT. The encoded protein is CASRRNSYTGELFF.

With regard to this clone: At one end the junction does not follow the germline gene, possibly because of a read error. The V gene is TRBV30, the J gene TRBJ1-2; 7 bases line up with TRBD1. This CDR3 is built from 12 residues. Germline CDR1 GTSNPN, CDR2 SVGIG (reference sequence). The CDR3 coding sequence is TGTGCCTGGAGTGGACAGGGCGCAGCTTTATCCTTC. It codes for CAWSGQGAALSF.